The rows below give T cell receptor beta chains drawn from one sample of a study of T cells after yellow fever vaccination. Each CDR3 protein is one row after TCRdb ran MiXCR on the 5' RACE reads. The sample carries some 120,000 distinct CDR3 sequences, roughly 15% recorded once. Specimen: CD8+ T cells sorted from PBMCs, collected 5 days after the yellow fever booster vaccination. These receptors were collected from a man between 18 and 35 years old who received the YFV17D yellow fever vaccine. The CDR3 runs from the conserved cysteine through the conserved F or W. D genes are given only for firm matches. The listing skips clone size in some rows; elsewhere it reads once, few, many or a size class.

length | size | J | V | D | CDR3 | DNA
16 | few | TRBJ2-1 | TRBV10-1 | . | CASSDKRTGAGNEQFF | TGCGCCAGCAGTGATAAGAGAACGGGGGCTGGGAATGAGCAGTTCTTC
17 | few | TRBJ1-4 | TRBV5-4 | . | CASSLAYGGRNAEKLFF | TGTGCCAGCAGCTTGGCTTACGGGGGGAGGAACGCTGAAAAACTGTTTTTT
18 | . | TRBJ2-2 | TRBV28 | TRBD1 | CASSLPPGQITNTGELFF | TGTGCCAGCAGTTTACCCCCGGGACAGATAACCAACACCGGGGAGCTGTTTTTT
14 | . | TRBJ2-5 | TRBV7-2 | . | CASSLVGLAKTQYF | TGTGCCAGCAGCTTAGTTGGGCTAGCGAAGACCCAGTACTTC
16 | . | TRBJ2-1 | TRBV4-1 | . | CASSPKPPDVYNEQFF | TGCGCCAGCAGCCCGAAGCCCCCGGACGTCTACAATGAGCAGTTCTTC
11 | . | TRBJ2-1 | TRBV29-1 | . | CSVLRYNEQFF | TGCAGCGTTTTGAGATACAATGAGCAGTTCTTC
16 | few | TRBJ2-1 | TRBV16 | . | CASSQEYRALYNEQFF | TGTGCCAGCAGCCAAGAGTACAGGGCCCTCTACAATGAGCAGTTCTTC
19 | . | TRBJ2-1 | TRBV7-9 | TRBD2 | CASSDPPQLAGGPHNEQFF | TGTGCCAGCAGCGATCCACCCCAACTAGCGGGGGGGCCTCATAATGAGCAGTTCTTC
16 | . | TRBJ2-5 | TRBV7-9 | TRBD2 | CASSSALAGDQETQYF | TGTGCCAGCAGCTCCGCACTAGCGGGGGACCAAGAGACCCAGTACTTC
14 | . | TRBJ2-3 | TRBV9 | . | CASSARGAGDTQYF | TGTGCCAGCAGCGCCCGCGGAGCGGGAGATACGCAGTATTTT
13 | few | TRBJ2-3 | TRBV5-1 | . | CASRPPATDTQYF | TGCGCCAGCCGCCCGCCGGCTACAGATACGCAGTATTTT
15 | . | TRBJ1-2 | TRBV9 | . | CASSVATPGRGGYTF | TGTGCCAGCAGCGTAGCTACGCCGGGGCGCGGTGGCTACACCTTC
14 | . | TRBJ2-5 | TRBV6-5 | . | CASSYNGGAGIQYF | TGTGCCAGCAGTTACAACGGGGGCGCGGGGATCCAGTACTTC
16 | many | TRBJ2-3 | TRBV5-8 | . | CASSSPDRFSTDTQYF | TGTGCCAGCAGCTCCCCCGACAGATTCAGCACAGATACGCAGTATTTT
16 | . | TRBJ2-6 | TRBV7-8 | . | CASSLVRASGANVLTF | TGTGCCAGCAGCTTAGTCAGGGCCTCTGGGGCCAACGTCCTGACTTTC
13 | . | TRBJ1-2 | TRBV6-5 | TRBD1 | CASRFTGGEGYTF | TGTGCCAGCAGGTTCACAGGGGGAGAGGGCTACACCTTC
13 | few | TRBJ2-3 | TRBV10-3 | . | CAIRDHSRGTQYF | TGTGCCATCAGGGATCATTCGAGGGGTACGCAGTATTTT
12 | . | TRBJ2-2 | TRBV6-5 | . | CASSYFSGELFF | TGTGCCAGCAGTTACTTCTCCGGGGAGCTGTTTTTT
14 | . | TRBJ2-5 | TRBV27 | . | CASRPPWDGETQYF | TGTGCCAGCAGACCCCCGTGGGATGGGGAGACCCAGTACTTC
17 | few | TRBJ1-1 | TRBV12-3/TRBV12-4 | TRBD1 | CASSLAPGQGVDTEAFF | TGTGCCAGCAGTTTAGCCCCGGGACAGGGGGTCGACACTGAAGCTTTCTTT
12 | . | TRBJ1-1 | TRBV7-9 | . | CASRRGITEAFF | TGTGCCAGCAGAAGGGGGATCACTGAAGCTTTCTTT
15 | . | TRBJ2-1 | TRBV19 | TRBD1 | CASSSGTGAYNEQFF | TGTGCCAGTAGTAGTGGGACAGGGGCCTACAATGAGCAGTTCTTC
16 | few | TRBJ2-1 | TRBV7-9 | TRBD1 | CASDYRGTDLYNEQFF | TGTGCCAGCGACTATAGGGGGACAGACCTATACAATGAGCAGTTCTTC
16 | few | TRBJ1-6 | TRBV28 | . | CASSFATGSHFSPLHF | TGTGCCAGCAGTTTCGCAACAGGGTCTCATTTTTCACCCCTCCACTTT
14 | . | TRBJ2-2 | TRBV5-6 | . | CASSWGTGTGELFF | TGTGCCAGCAGCTGGGGAACAGGAACCGGGGAGCTGTTTTTT
16 | few | TRBJ2-2 | TRBV7-8 | . | CASSPPRAVYAGELFF | TGTGCCAGCAGCCCCCCTCGGGCGGTGTACGCCGGGGAGCTGTTTTTT
12 | few | TRBJ1-1 | TRBV6-6 | . | CATLWGHTEAFF | TGTGCCACCCTGTGGGGCCACACTGAAGCTTTCTTT
14 | . | TRBJ2-1 | TRBV11-2 | TRBD2 | CASSFSGGAWEQFF | TGTGCCAGCAGTTTTAGCGGGGGGGCCTGGGAGCAGTTCTTC
15 | many | TRBJ2-3 | TRBV7-9 | TRBD2 | CASSFSGGSTDTQYF | TGTGCCAGCAGTTTTAGCGGGGGAAGCACAGATACGCAGTATTTT
16 | . | TRBJ2-5 | TRBV9 | TRBD2 | CASSVIAGGLQETQYF | TGTGCCAGCAGCGTAATAGCGGGGGGGCTTCAGGAGACCCAGTACTTC
15 | few | TRBJ1-5 | TRBV19 | TRBD1 | CASSTTQGDNQPQHF | TGTGCCAGTAGTACAACTCAGGGGGATAATCAGCCCCAGCATTTT